A selection of T cell receptor beta chains follows, all from one sample in a study of blood T cell repertoires in COVID-19. The data were produced by immunoSEQ multiplex PCR, yet TCRdb's version contains in-frame clones alone and is incomplete. Of about 670,000 clones in the sample, around 90% were seen once. Sequenced: peripheral blood. All receptors derive from a woman aged 18-29 years with acute or convalescent COVID-19. Each CDR3 is given with its conserved first and last residue. Fields, in order: J gene, clone size, V gene, CDR3 protein. For some rows the clone size is stated as once, few or many, or as a class when expanded; others skip it.

TRBJ2-1,NA,TRBV6-5,CASRLAGGNEQFF
TRBJ2-1,NA,TRBV7-3,CASSKQGSSYNEQFF
TRBJ1-1,NA,TRBV2,CASSEGSLDRTNTEAFF
TRBJ1-4,few,TRBV7-3,CASSLTAGFGEKLFF
TRBJ1-1,NA,TRBV12-3/TRBV12-4,CASGQGVGAEAFF
TRBJ1-5,few,TRBV7-2,CASSLAAGLGNQPQHF
TRBJ2-5,NA,TRBV19,CASSMVDSQETQYF
TRBJ1-2,NA,TRBV5-5,CASSLIQFYGYTF
TRBJ1-1,NA,TRBV7-2,CASSTHRGTEAFF
TRBJ1-2,NA,TRBV6-5,CASRIGQVYGYTF
TRBJ2-7,once,TRBV5-6,CASSLAIGSSYEQYF
TRBJ1-2,NA,TRBV11-2,CASSFRRGAGGYTF
TRBJ1-5,few,TRBV27,CASSYTRQGRPQHF
TRBJ2-1,NA,TRBV11-2,CASSLDRLVSYNEQFF
TRBJ2-2,once,TRBV28,CANAMGGVTGELFF
TRBJ2-7,once,TRBV11-3,CASSQTGPYEQYF
TRBJ1-1,NA,TRBV19,CASSWQGASEAFF
TRBJ2-3,NA,TRBV27,CASLSSGAGGTQYF
TRBJ1-5,NA,TRBV27,CASGGRDQPQHF
TRBJ1-1,NA,TRBV11-2,CASILHQGADEAFF
TRBJ2-1,once,TRBV5-4,CASSGPRLAAFGEQFF
TRBJ1-4,NA,TRBV15,CATSRSPGGTANEKLFF
TRBJ1-2,NA,TRBV7-2,CASSSTETAARYGYTF
TRBJ1-1,NA,TRBV6-2/TRBV6-3,CASSPGGEAFF
TRBJ1-6,NA,TRBV6-5,CASSPGEDNSPLHF
TRBJ2-3,NA,TRBV7-9,CASSNRGGADTQYF
TRBJ1-5,NA,TRBV6-2/TRBV6-3,CASSPLQGQPQHF
TRBJ1-1,NA,TRBV15,CATDEQGVTEAFF
TRBJ1-1,NA,TRBV15,CATSLGVSTEAFF
TRBJ1-2,NA,TRBV5-4,CASSPGTGGSNYGYTF
TRBJ2-1,NA,TRBV24-1,CATSRAYNEQFF
TRBJ2-7,NA,TRBV19,CASSIGQGSYEQYF
TRBJ2-7,NA,TRBV5-1,CASSWGGTAYEQYF
TRBJ1-6,NA,TRBV18,CASSRQGLLADSPLHF
TRBJ2-2,few,TRBV6-1,CASSELRDYTGELFF